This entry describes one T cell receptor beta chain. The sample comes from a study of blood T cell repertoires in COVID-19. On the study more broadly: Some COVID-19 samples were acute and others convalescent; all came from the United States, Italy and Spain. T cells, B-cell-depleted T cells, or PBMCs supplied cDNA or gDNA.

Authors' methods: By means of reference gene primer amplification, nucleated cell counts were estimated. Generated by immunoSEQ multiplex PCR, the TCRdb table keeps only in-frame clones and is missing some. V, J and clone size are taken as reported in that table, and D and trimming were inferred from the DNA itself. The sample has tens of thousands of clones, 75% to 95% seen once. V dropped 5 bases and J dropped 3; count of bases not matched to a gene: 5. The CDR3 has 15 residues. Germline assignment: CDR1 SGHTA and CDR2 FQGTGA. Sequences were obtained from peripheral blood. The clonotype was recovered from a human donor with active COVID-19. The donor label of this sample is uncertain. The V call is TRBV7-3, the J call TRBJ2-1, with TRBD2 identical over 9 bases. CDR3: CASSPTSGDYNEQFF. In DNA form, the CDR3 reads TGTGCCAGCAGCCCGACTAGCGGAGACTACAATGAGCAGTTCTTC.